Presented here are 18 T cell receptor beta chains from one specimen sequenced in a study of T cell changes during pregnancy in multiple sclerosis. Libraries were prepared by immunoSEQ multiplex PCR; TCRdb keeps only in-frame clonotypes and omits some of them. The table lists 65,000 to 90,000 clones, roughly nine tenths of them singletons. The sample was peripheral blood, taken in the first trimester of pregnancy. The receptors shown here come from a female donor with multiple sclerosis, enrolled in a pregnancy study.

This rearrangement joins TRBV7-2 to TRBJ1-2, with D possibly matching TRBD1 (5 bases). With 3 bases removed from V and 2 bases from J, the gap between germline ends came to 10 bases. Germline CDR1 SGHTA, CDR2 FQGNSA. This CDR3 has 14 amino acids. CDR3 loop: CASSFSGTNYGYTF. In DNA, the CDR3 is TGTGCCAGCAGCTTCAGCGGGACCAACTATGGCTACACCTTC.

This chain connects TRBV6-4 to TRBJ2-1, with 9 nucleotides matching TRBD2. The CDR3 loop spans 14 amino acids. CDR1 is MRHNA and CDR2 is SNTAGT in the germline V gene. V shed 4 bases and J 5 bases; nucleotides not matched to a gene: 3. The CDR3 region has the DNA TGTGCCAGCAGTGTGACTAGCGGACACAATGAGCAGTTCTTC. It is translated as CASSVTSGHNEQFF.

This chain joins TRBV6-5 and TRBJ2-1; 8 nucleotides line up with TRBD2. The ends lost 2 bases at V and 5 bases at J; junction bases unmatched: 5. Germline lookup yields CDR1 MNHEY and CDR2 SVGAGI. There are 15 residues in the CDR3. In DNA form, the CDR3 reads TGTGCCAGCAGTTACGGGGCGGGGGGAAACAATGAGCAGTTCTTC. It translates to CASSYGAGGNNEQFF.

This chain joins TRBV9 and TRBJ2-5; perhaps TRBD2 as D (6 bases). V lost 4 bases and J lost 2, with 18 bases in between. The length of the CDR3 is 16 residues. The germline V gene encodes CDR1 SGDLS and CDR2 YYNGEE. The CDR3 spells CASSPLGGLRQETQYF. In DNA, the CDR3 is TGTGCCAGCAGCCCCCTCGGAGGACTAAGACAAGAGACCCAGTACTTC.

This clone was detected only once. The V call is TRBV28, the J call TRBJ2-7; tentatively, D is TRBD2 (5 bases). The V gene lost 2 bases and the J gene lost 3 bases, with 14 bases spanning the gap. The CDR3 covers 15 residues. Germline V gives CDR1 MDHEN, CDR2 SYDVKM. In nucleotides, the CDR3 is TGTGCCAGCAGTTTACCCACGGCGGACTTCTACGAGCAGTACTTC. It translates to CASSLPTADFYEQYF.

This clone was counted only a few times. The V call is TRBV19, the J call TRBJ1-3; D gene ambiguous. V gave up 6 bases and J gave up 0 bases, with 6 bases separating them. The CDR3 is 13 residues long. Germline V gene sequence: CDR1 LNHDA, CDR2 SQIVND (reference sequence). Here the CDR3 DNA reads TGTGCCAGTAGATACAGCTCTGGAAACACCATATATTTT. This codes for CASRYSSGNTIYF. Full variable domain (outside the CDR3, taken from reference TRBV19 and TRBJ1-3): DGGITQSPKYLFRKEGQNVTLSCEQNLNHDAMYWYRQDPGQGLRLIYYSQIVNDFQKGDIAEGYSVSREKKESFPLTVTSAQKNPTAFYLCASRYSSGNTIYFGEGSWLTVV.

This chain connects TRBV6-4 to TRBJ1-1; 7 positions agree with TRBD1. Germline CDR1 MRHNA, CDR2 SNTAGT. CDR3 length equals 15 residues. The V segment lost 5 bases and the J segment 4 bases; nucleotides outside the gene matches: 10. CDR3 bases: TGTGCCAGCAGTCTGATGGACAGGAAATTCACTGAAGCTTTCTTT. This encodes CASSLMDRKFTEAFF.

The gene calls are TRBV4-3 and TRBJ2-3; TRBD2 matches 7 bases. V shed 0 bases and J 6 bases; nucleotides not matched to a gene: 6. The CDR3 is 15 residues long. Germline V gene lookup returns CDR1 LGHNA and CDR2 YSLEER. CDR3 coding DNA: TGCGCCAGCAGCCAAGATCCGGGGGGAACGGATACGCAGTATTTT. Its protein is CASSQDPGGTDTQYF.

V gene TRBV5-6 combines with J gene TRBJ2-7, with D tentatively TRBD2 (5 bases). The CDR3 is 13 amino acids. Per the germline V gene, CDR1 is SGHDT and CDR2 is YYEEEE. V gave up 6 bases and J gave up 2 bases, with 12 bases separating them. DNA of the CDR3: TGTGCCAGCATGGTTTGGAGGACCTACGAGCAGTACTTC. As protein: CASMVWRTYEQYF. The full variable domain, in which reference TRBV5-6 and TRBJ2-7 provide the parts outside the CDR3, is DAGVTQSPTHLIKTRGQQVTLRCSPKSGHDTVSWYQQALGQGPQFIFQYYEEEERQRGNFPDRFSGHQFPNYSSELNVNALLLGDSALYLCASMVWRTYEQYFGPGTRLTVT.

The chain carries TRBV6-1 and TRBJ2-7; TRBD1 might be the D (5 bases). V lost 7 bases to trimming and J lost 2 bases, with 6 bases between them. Germline V gene data show CDR1 as MNHNS and CDR2 as SASEGT. The CDR3 is 11 amino acids. The CDR3 DNA reads TGTGCCAGCACAGGGACCTACGAGCAGTACTTC. This gives the protein CASTGTYEQYF.

The genes are TRBV19 and TRBJ2-5; 7 bases agree with TRBD1. Losses at the gene ends were 2 bases for V and 3 bases for J; bases not matched to a gene: 6. There are 15 residues in the CDR3. The V gene's germline CDR1 is LNHDA and CDR2 SQIVND (reference sequence). The CDR3 bases are TGTGCCAGTAGTATAACCGGGACAGCAAAAGAGACCCAGTACTTC. It codes for CASSITGTAKETQYF.

The chain employs TRBV28 and TRBJ2-1; no definite D call. The CDR3 is 15 residues long. The germline V gene encodes CDR1 MDHEN and CDR2 SYDVKM. Trimming removed 3 bases at V and 0 bases at J, with 9 bases between. CDR3 sequence reads: CASSFKPSSYNEQFF. The CDR3 bases are TGTGCCAGCAGTTTTAAGCCGAGCTCCTACAATGAGCAGTTCTTC.

The chain carries TRBV4-2 and TRBJ2-5; TRBD1 aligns across 10 bases. Germline V CDR1 and CDR2: LGHNA, YNFKEQ. The CDR3 is made up of 17 amino acids. Unmatched junction bases numbered 9, after V lost 5 bases and J lost 0 bases. CDR3 amino acids: CASSLPGTGEDQETQYF. The DNA for the CDR3 is TGTGCCAGCAGCTTACCCGGGACAGGGGAAGACCAAGAGACCCAGTACTTC.

The rearrangement joins TRBV27 to TRBJ2-1; 8 bases agree with TRBD2. CDR1 is MNHEY and CDR2 is SMNVEV in the germline V gene (reference sequence). The CDR3 runs 17 residues. Unmatched junction bases numbered 11, after V lost 7 bases and J lost 0 bases. The CDR3 DNA reads TGTGCCAGCAAAAAGCGGGGGTCTCAGAGCTCCTACAATGAGCAGTTCTTC. It codes for CASKKRGSQSSYNEQFF.

V is TRBV29-1 and J is TRBJ1-1; possibly TRBD1 for D (5 bases). V dropped 0 bases and J dropped 4 bases, with 12 bases sitting between them. The CDR3 is 14 amino acids. Germline V gene lookup returns CDR1 SQVTM and CDR2 ANQGSEA. The CDR3 region is CSVEEGGEVTEAFF. The CDR3 coding sequence is TGCAGCGTTGAAGAGGGAGGGGAGGTCACTGAAGCTTTCTTT.

V and J are TRBV28 and TRBJ1-2; no clear D. V was cut by 3 bases and J by 2 bases, with 13 bases left in between. Germline loops: CDR1 MDHEN, CDR2 SYDVKM. The CDR3 sequence is 15 residues long. CDR3 protein: CASSFLSVKNYGYTF. CDR3 coding DNA: TGTGCCAGCAGTTTTTTATCGGTCAAGAACTATGGCTACACCTTC.

This clone was seen a single time. The chain couples TRBV18 to TRBJ2-3; 7 nucleotides agree with TRBD1. The CDR3 covers 14 residues. The V and J ends lost 3 bases and 5 bases, in that order; junction bases with no gene match: 5. Germline loops: CDR1 KGHSH, CDR2 LQKENI. The CDR3 spells CASSPKGAGDTQYF. The CDR3 region has the DNA TGTGCCAGCTCACCGAAGGGGGCAGGAGATACGCAGTATTTT. The full variable domain, rest sourced from reference TRBV18 and TRBJ2-3, is NAGVMQNPRHLVRRRGQEARLRCSPMKGHSHVYWYRQLPEEGLKFMVYLQKENIIDESGMPKERFSAEFPKEGPSILRIQQVVRGDSAAYFCASSPKGAGDTQYFGPGTRLTVL.

The chain couples TRBV19 to TRBJ2-5; maybe TRBD1 (6 bases). From germline, CDR1 is LNHDA and CDR2 SQIVND (reference sequence). V gave up 6 bases and J gave up 0 bases, with 14 bases separating them. The CDR3 loop spans 15 amino acids. The CDR3 loop is CASSLSRDNQETQYF. The CDR3 DNA sequence: TGTGCCAGTAGCCTGAGCCGGGACAACCAAGAGACCCAGTACTTC.